One and the same sample provided the 7 T cell receptor beta chains below, sequenced in a study of T cell responses to AZD1222 COVID-19 vaccine. The assay was immunoSEQ multiplex PCR, and TCRdb's table has in-frame clones only and misses some. The sample contains around 92,000 clones, 91% of which appear only once. The sequences come from peripheral blood, collected on day 0 of AZD1222 vaccination. The receptors come from an adult in good health.

The V and J genes are TRBV6-2 or TRBV6-3 and TRBJ1-6; D possibly corresponds to TRBD1 (6 bases). Trimming took 4 bases from V and 9 from J, leaving 16 bases between them. The CDR3 is made up of 15 amino acids. The V gene's germline CDR1 is MNHEY and CDR2 SVGEGT. CDR3 DNA: TGTGCCAGCAGTTCCCAGACAGGTTCGGTTTCACCCCTCCACTTT. Translated, it gives CASSSQTGSVSPLHF.

The V call is TRBV7-9, the J call TRBJ2-7; D possibly corresponds to TRBD1 (5 bases). CDR1 is SEHNR, CDR2 FQNEAQ, per germline (reference sequence). The CDR3 is 11 amino acids. Trimming stripped 8 bases from V and 5 bases from J, with 10 bases between. The DNA for the CDR3 is TGTGCCAGCTGTGGGGCTAACGAGCAGTACTTC. Amino acid sequence: CASCGANEQYF.

This chain joins TRBV6-5 and TRBJ2-5; 9 bases line up with TRBD1. The ends lost 5 bases at V and 2 bases at J; junction bases unmatched: 3. The germline gives CDR1 MNHEY, CDR2 SVGAGI. The CDR3 covers 14 residues. The CDR3 DNA sequence: TGTGCCAGCAGTAGGGACAGGGCACAAGAGACCCAGTACTTC. It encodes CASSRDRAQETQYF.

This chain links TRBV6-5 with TRBJ2-1; maybe TRBD2 (5 bases). Trimming took off 4 bases at V and 8 bases at J, with 9 bases between the two ends. CDR1 and CDR2 from the germline V gene are MNHEY and SVGAGI. CDR3 length equals 12 residues. CDR3 region: CASSSPGYEQFF. The CDR3, as DNA: TGTGCCAGCAGTTCCCCGGGGTATGAGCAGTTCTTC.

The chain uses TRBV29-1 and TRBJ1-1; D not certain. The ends were cut back, 5 bases at V and 11 bases at J, with 9 bases in the middle. This CDR3 is built from 9 residues. Germline lookup yields CDR1 SQVTM and CDR2 ANQGSEA. Here the CDR3 reads CSVRERAFF. The CDR3 nucleotides are TGCAGCGTTAGAGAGAGGGCTTTCTTT.

The V and J genes are TRBV19 and TRBJ1-4; D call uncertain. The length of the CDR3 is 15 residues. Germline V gene sequence: CDR1 LNHDA, CDR2 SQIVND (reference sequence). Trimming removed 4 bases at V and 7 bases at J, with 16 bases between. The CDR3 DNA reads TGTGCCAGTAGTACGCTTCAGGCGTTGGGTGAAAAACTGTTTTTT. Encoded protein: CASSTLQALGEKLFF.

CDR3 sequence reads: CASSRPPRHSPLHF. CDR3 coding DNA: TGTGCCAGCAGTCGTCCCCCCCGCCATTCACCCCTCCACTTT. This sequence joins TRBV2 and TRBJ1-6; D remains unclear. The germline V gene has CDR1 SNHLY and CDR2 FYNNEI. The CDR3 covers 14 residues. Deletions cut 5 bases from V and 8 bases from J, with 13 bases between.